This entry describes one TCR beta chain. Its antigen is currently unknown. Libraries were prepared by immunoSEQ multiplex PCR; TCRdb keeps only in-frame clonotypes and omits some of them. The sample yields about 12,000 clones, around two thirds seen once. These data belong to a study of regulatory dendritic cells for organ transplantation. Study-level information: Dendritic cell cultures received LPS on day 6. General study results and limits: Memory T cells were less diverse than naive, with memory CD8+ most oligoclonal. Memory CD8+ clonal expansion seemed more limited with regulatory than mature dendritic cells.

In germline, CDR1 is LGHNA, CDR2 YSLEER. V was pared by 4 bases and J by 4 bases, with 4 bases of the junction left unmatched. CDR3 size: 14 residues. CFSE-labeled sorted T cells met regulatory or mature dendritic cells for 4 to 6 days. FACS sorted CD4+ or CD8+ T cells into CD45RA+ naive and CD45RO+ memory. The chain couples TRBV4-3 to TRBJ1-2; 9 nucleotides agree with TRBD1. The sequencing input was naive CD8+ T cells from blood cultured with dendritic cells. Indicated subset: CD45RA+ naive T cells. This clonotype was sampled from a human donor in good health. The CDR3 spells CASSPHRGLYGYTF. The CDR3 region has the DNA TGCGCCAGCAGCCCGCACAGGGGGCTCTATGGCTACACCTTC.